The rows below give T cell receptor beta chains drawn from one sample of a study of regulatory T cells in long-lasting Graves disease. TCRdb redid the calling of the multiplex PCR reads with MiXCR, one entry per CDR3 protein. The table lists under 700,000 distinct CDR3 sequences, approximately 16% of them singletons. The sample also formed part of further work on T cells in Graves' hyperthyroidism and ophthalmopathy.

The sequencing here drew on peripheral blood mononuclear cells (PBMCs), taken at new diagnosis, from a patient treated with antithyroid drugs. These receptors were obtained from a woman aged 35-60 years with Graves disease. Each CDR3 is given with its conserved first and last residue. D genes are given only for firm matches. Only some rows state a clone size, as once, few, many or a class for expanded clones.

DNA | CDR3 | V | size | length | J | D
TGTGCCAGCACCGACGGACAGACTAATTACGAGCAGTACTTC | CASTDGQTNYEQYF | TRBV2 | - | 14 | TRBJ2-7 | -
TGTGCCAGCAGCACCGGGACAGGGTCAGGGGAGCTGTTTTTT | CASSTGTGSGELFF | TRBV11-3 | - | 14 | TRBJ2-2 | TRBD1
TGTGCCATCAGTGGCCTAGCGGGGGACACAGATACGCAGTATTTT | CAISGLAGDTDTQYF | TRBV10-3 | few | 15 | TRBJ2-3 | TRBD2
TGCGCCAGCAGCTGGCCAGCTGGAGGGGAGCTGTTTTTT | CASSWPAGGELFF | TRBV5-1 | - | 13 | TRBJ2-2 | -
TGTGCTAGTGGTTGGGGACCTTCCTATGGCTACACCTTC | CASGWGPSYGYTF | TRBV12-5 | few | 13 | TRBJ1-2 | -
TGCAGTGCTAGAAAAGGGACGGATAGCAATCAGCCCCAGCATTTT | CSARKGTDSNQPQHF | TRBV20-1 | - | 15 | TRBJ1-5 | -
TGCAGTGCTAGGACCCCTCTAGCGGGGGGGCCGGATCCGGAGACCCAGTACTTC | CSARTPLAGGPDPETQYF | TRBV20-1 | few | 18 | TRBJ2-5 | TRBD2
TGTGCCAGCAGTCGGACATTCTACTATGGCTACACCTTC | CASSRTFYYGYTF | TRBV2 | many | 13 | TRBJ1-2 | -
TGCGCCAGCAGCTCCAACCCGGGAGGTCTCAATTCACCCCTCCACTTT | CASSSNPGGLNSPLHF | TRBV5-1 | - | 16 | TRBJ1-6 | -
TGCAGTGCTACAGGGAGTAGTAATGAAAAACTGTTTTTT | CSATGSSNEKLFF | TRBV20-1 | - | 13 | TRBJ1-4 | -
TGCAGTGCTAGAGAGAGACAGACCATGAACACTGAAGCTTTCTTT | CSARERQTMNTEAFF | TRBV20-1 | - | 15 | TRBJ1-1 | -
TGTGCCAGCAGTTACTCCTGGGGGGGTGGGAATGAGCAGTTCTTC | CASSYSWGGGNEQFF | TRBV6-9 | once | 15 | TRBJ2-1 | TRBD2
TGCGCCAGCAGTGGAGGGGGGGCGATGTACGAGCAGTACTTC | CASSGGGAMYEQYF | TRBV5-1 | - | 14 | TRBJ2-7 | -
TGCGCCAGCCTTCCCGCCGGGACAGAGAGTGTCGGGGAGCTGTTTTTT | CASLPAGTESVGELFF | TRBV5-1 | - | 16 | TRBJ2-2 | TRBD1
TGTGCCATCAGAGCGGGGGGGCGCTCAGATACGCAGTATTTT | CAIRAGGRSDTQYF | TRBV10-3 | few | 14 | TRBJ2-3 | TRBD2
TGTGCCAGCAGACGTAGCAATTCACCCCTCCACTTT | CASRRSNSPLHF | TRBV12-3/TRBV12-4 | many | 12 | TRBJ1-6 | -
TGCGCCAGCAGCCGAGAGGGACTACCCAGCACAGATACGCAGTATTTT | CASSREGLPSTDTQYF | TRBV4-1 | - | 16 | TRBJ2-3 | TRBD2
TGCAGTGCCCCCTCGGGACAGGGGAAAAACATTCAGTACTTC | CSAPSGQGKNIQYF | TRBV20-1 | many | 14 | TRBJ2-4 | TRBD1
TGTGCCAGCAGTATCAGGTTACAGGGCGGGGAGCTGTTTTTT | CASSIRLQGGELFF | TRBV3-1 | - | 14 | TRBJ2-2 | -
TGTGCCAGCAGCCCAGAAGACAGGGGGCTACCTGGGGCCAACGTCCTGACTTTC | CASSPEDRGLPGANVLTF | TRBV5-4 | - | 18 | TRBJ2-6 | TRBD1
TGTGCCAGCAGCTTAGGAACCTCTGGTATGAACACTGAAGCTTTCTTT | CASSLGTSGMNTEAFF | TRBV7-8 | many | 16 | TRBJ1-1 | -
TGCGCCACCGCTAGGACACAACTGAACACTGAAGCTTTCTTT | CATARTQLNTEAFF | TRBV10-2 | - | 14 | TRBJ1-1 | -
TGTGCCAGTAGCCGGCAGGGAGGGCCCTTTCAAGAAGCTTTCTTT | CASSRQGGPFQEAFF | TRBV19 | - | 15 | TRBJ1-1 | -
TGCGCCAGCAGCTTGGGGGAGGGGGCCCCTCAGCCCCAGCATTTT | CASSLGEGAPQPQHF | TRBV5-1 | - | 15 | TRBJ1-5 | TRBD1
TGTGCCAGCAGCTTATGGTCCAGTACATACAATGAGCAGTACTTC | CASSLWSSTYNEQYF | TRBV7-9 | - | 15 | TRBJ2-4 | -
TGTGCCAGCAGCCTTGGCGGGACTAGCGGCACAGATACGCAGTATTTT | CASSLGGTSGTDTQYF | TRBV12-3/TRBV12-4 | many | 16 | TRBJ2-3 | TRBD2
TGTGCCTGGAGTTCCGGGTTGCAAGCCACAGATACGCAGTATTTT | CAWSSGLQATDTQYF | TRBV30 | few | 15 | TRBJ2-3 | -
TGTGCCAGCAGCTTATCGGGCCCAGCGCGGGGGCTTCCTTTTGGGGTCATGAACACTGAAGCTTTCTTT | CASSLSGPARGLPFGVMNTEAFF | TRBV7-3 | many | 23 | TRBJ1-1 | -
TGTGCCAGCAGCTTAGGGGGAGGGCTCGCTTTCTTT | CASSLGGGLAFF | TRBV7-9 | - | 12 | TRBJ1-1 | -
TGCGCCAGCAGCTTGTCCGGGACAGCGAACACCGGGGAGCTGTTTTTT | CASSLSGTANTGELFF | TRBV5-1 | many | 16 | TRBJ2-2 | TRBD1
TGTGCCAGCAGTCTTGAAGGGGGACAGGGGTACACTGAAGCTTTCTTT | CASSLEGGQGYTEAFF | TRBV2 | many | 16 | TRBJ1-1 | TRBD1
TGTGCCAGCAGCTTAAGGGGGTGGTACCACGAGCAGTACTTC | CASSLRGWYHEQYF | TRBV7-6 | many | 14 | TRBJ2-7 | -
TGCAGTGCTAGAGAGGCCCGGGGACAAGAGACCCAGTACTTC | CSAREARGQETQYF | TRBV20-1 | few | 14 | TRBJ2-5 | -
TGCAGTGCCGTCCCCAGGGGGATGGGTGGAAACACCATATATTTT | CSAVPRGMGGNTIYF | TRBV20-1 | - | 15 | TRBJ1-3 | TRBD1
TGCAGTGCTAAATTGGGGGGGCATGAAAAACTGTTTTTT | CSAKLGGHEKLFF | TRBV20-1 | few | 13 | TRBJ1-4 | -
TGTGCCAGCTCCCTCTCCCGGGGGGCGGATTACGTGAGCTACACCTTC | CASSLSRGADYVSYTF | TRBV6-1 | few | 16 | TRBJ1-2 | -
TGTGCCAGCAGCTTGACCTCCAGGGGCACCTACGAGCAGTACTTC | CASSLTSRGTYEQYF | TRBV7-2 | - | 15 | TRBJ2-7 | -
TGCGCCAGCAGCATCTGGGGGGGGGATACCAATGAGCAGTTCTTC | CASSIWGGDTNEQFF | TRBV4-1 | once | 15 | TRBJ2-1 | TRBD2
TGTGCCAGCAGTAGACAGGGGGGGGATACGCAGTATTTT | CASSRQGGDTQYF | TRBV12-3/TRBV12-4 | many | 13 | TRBJ2-3 | TRBD1
TGCAGTGCTAGAGCAGAGGGACGCACTGAAGCTTTCTTT | CSARAEGRTEAFF | TRBV20-1 | many | 13 | TRBJ1-1 | -
TGTGCCACCAGTGACTGGAGCGGGGGAATATACAATGAGCAGTTCTTC | CATSDWSGGIYNEQFF | TRBV24-1 | many | 16 | TRBJ2-1 | TRBD2